Reported below is one T cell receptor (beta chain). With iRepertoire HTBI primers and Arm-PCR of CDR3 regions, TCR beta libraries were built. MiXCR, applied by TCRdb to the multiplex PCR reads, yields one record per CDR3 protein. The sample consists of roughly 500,000 distinct CDR3 sequences, 12% of them appearing once. These data belong to a study of regulatory T cells in long-lasting Graves disease. The time point here: newly diagnosed GD, antithyroid drugs for less than 3 months. Isolated PBMC RNA provided the starting material for the TCR library. The same sample was also used in a study of T cells in Graves' hyperthyroidism and ophthalmopathy.

Here the sequenced sample was peripheral blood mononuclear cells (PBMCs), taken at new diagnosis, from a patient treated with antithyroid drugs. This clonotype was obtained from a woman aged 25 to 39 with Graves disease.

CDR3 bases: TGTGCCAGCAGCTTAGACGGGCATGGCTACACCTTC. Protein sequence: CASSLDGHGYTF. The chain has TRBV7-2 and TRBJ1-2; D remains unclear. Germline V gene lookup returns CDR1 SGHTA and CDR2 FQGNSA. V was cut by 1 base and J by 6 bases, with 6 bases left in between. The CDR3 contains 12 residues.